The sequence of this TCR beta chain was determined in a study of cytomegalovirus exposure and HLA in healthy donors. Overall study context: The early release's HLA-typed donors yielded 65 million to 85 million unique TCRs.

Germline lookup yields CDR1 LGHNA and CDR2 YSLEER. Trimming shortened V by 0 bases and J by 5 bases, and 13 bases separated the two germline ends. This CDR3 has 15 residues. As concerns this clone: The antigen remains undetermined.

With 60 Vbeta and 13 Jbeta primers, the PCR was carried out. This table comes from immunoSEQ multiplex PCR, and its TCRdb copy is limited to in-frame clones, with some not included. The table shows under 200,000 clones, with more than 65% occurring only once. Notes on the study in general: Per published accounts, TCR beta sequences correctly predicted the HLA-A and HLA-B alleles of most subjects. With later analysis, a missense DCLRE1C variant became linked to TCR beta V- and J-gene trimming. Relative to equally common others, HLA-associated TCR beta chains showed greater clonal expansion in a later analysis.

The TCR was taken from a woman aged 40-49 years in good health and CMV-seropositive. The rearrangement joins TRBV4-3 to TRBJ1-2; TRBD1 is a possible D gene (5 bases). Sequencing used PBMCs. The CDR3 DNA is TGCGCCAGCAGCCAAGATCTGGGGACTGGATATGGCTACACCTTC. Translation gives CASSQDLGTGYGYTF.